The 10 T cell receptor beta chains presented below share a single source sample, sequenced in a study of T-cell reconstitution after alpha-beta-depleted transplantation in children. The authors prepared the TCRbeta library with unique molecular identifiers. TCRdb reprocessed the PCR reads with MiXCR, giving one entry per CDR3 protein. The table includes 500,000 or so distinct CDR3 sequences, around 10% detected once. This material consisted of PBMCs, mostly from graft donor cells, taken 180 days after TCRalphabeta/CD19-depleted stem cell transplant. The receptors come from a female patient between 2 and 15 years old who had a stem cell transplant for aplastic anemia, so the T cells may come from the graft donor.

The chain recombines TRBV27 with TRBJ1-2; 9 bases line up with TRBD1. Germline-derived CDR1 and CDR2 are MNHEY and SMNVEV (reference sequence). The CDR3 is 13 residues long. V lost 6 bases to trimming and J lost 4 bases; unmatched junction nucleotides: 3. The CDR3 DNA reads TGTGCCAGCAGGGACAGGGGAATCTATGGCTACACCTTC. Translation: CASRDRGIYGYTF.

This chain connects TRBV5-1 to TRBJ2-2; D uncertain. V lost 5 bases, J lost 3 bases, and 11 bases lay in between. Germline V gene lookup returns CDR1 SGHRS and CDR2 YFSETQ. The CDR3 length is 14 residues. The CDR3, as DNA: TGCGCCAGCAGGAGTGGGATAGACACCGGGGAGCTGTTTTTT. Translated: CASRSGIDTGELFF. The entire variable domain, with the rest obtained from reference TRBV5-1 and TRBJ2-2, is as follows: KAGVTQTPRYLIKTRGQQVTLSCSPISGHRSVSWYQQTPGQGLQFLFEYFSETQRNKGNFPGRFSGRQFSNSRSEMNVSTLELGDSALYLCASRSGIDTGELFFGEGSRLTVL.

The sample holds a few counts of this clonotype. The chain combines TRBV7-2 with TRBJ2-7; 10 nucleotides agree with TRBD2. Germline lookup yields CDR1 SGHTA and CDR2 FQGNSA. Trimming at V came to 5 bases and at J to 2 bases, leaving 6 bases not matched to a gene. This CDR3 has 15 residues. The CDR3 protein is CASSQAGGPPYEQYV. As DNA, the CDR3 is TGTGCCAGCAGCCAAGCGGGAGGGCCCCCCTACGAGCAGTACGTC.

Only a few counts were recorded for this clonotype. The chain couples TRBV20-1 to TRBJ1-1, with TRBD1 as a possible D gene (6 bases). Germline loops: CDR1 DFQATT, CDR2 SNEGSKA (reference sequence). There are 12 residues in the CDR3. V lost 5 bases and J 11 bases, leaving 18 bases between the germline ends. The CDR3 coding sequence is TGCAGTGCTCATACAGGGAACGGAGGGGCTTTCTTT. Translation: CSAHTGNGGAFF.

The CDR3 reads CASSSRARYQETQYF. CDR3 bases: TGCGCCAGCAGCTCACGGGCGCGGTACCAAGAGACCCAGTACTTC. The chain links TRBV5-1 to TRBJ2-5; D is undetermined. The CDR3 has 15 amino acids. Germline V lookup: CDR1 SGHRS, CDR2 YFSETQ. V shed 3 bases and J shed 0 bases, with 12 bases lying between them.

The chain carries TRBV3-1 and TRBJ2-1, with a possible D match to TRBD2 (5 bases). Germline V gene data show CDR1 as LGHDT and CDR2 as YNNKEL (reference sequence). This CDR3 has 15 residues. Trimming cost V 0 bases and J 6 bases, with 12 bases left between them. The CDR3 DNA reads TGTGCCAGCAGCCAAGATCCGGGCGGGTTCAATGAGCAGTTCTTC. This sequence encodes CASSQDPGGFNEQFF.

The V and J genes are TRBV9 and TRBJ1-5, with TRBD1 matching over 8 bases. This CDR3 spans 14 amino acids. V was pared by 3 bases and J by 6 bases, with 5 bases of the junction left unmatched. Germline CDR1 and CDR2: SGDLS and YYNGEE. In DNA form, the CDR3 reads TGTGCCAGCAGCGAAGGACAGGGTTTTCAGCCCCAGCATTTT. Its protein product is CASSEGQGFQPQHF.

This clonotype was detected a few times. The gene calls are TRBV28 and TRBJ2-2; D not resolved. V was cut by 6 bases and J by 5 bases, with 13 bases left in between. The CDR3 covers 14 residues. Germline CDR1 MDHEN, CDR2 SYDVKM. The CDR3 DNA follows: TGTGCCAGCAGGAGAATACGGGTAACCGGGGAGCTGTTTTTT. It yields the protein CASRRIRVTGELFF.

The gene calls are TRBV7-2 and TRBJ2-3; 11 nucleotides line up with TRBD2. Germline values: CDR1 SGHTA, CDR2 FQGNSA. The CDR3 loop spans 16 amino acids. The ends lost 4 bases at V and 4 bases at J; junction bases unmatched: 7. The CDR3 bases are TGTGCCAGCAGCTCCCGTACTAGCGGGAGAGCAGATACGCAGTATTTT. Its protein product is CASSSRTSGRADTQYF.

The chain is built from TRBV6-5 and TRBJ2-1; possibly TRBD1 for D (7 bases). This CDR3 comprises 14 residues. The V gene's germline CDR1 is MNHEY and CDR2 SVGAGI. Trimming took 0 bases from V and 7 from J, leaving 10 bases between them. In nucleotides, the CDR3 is TGTGCCAGCAGTTACTCGGCAGGGGGGAATGAGCAGTTCTTC. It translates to CASSYSAGGNEQFF.